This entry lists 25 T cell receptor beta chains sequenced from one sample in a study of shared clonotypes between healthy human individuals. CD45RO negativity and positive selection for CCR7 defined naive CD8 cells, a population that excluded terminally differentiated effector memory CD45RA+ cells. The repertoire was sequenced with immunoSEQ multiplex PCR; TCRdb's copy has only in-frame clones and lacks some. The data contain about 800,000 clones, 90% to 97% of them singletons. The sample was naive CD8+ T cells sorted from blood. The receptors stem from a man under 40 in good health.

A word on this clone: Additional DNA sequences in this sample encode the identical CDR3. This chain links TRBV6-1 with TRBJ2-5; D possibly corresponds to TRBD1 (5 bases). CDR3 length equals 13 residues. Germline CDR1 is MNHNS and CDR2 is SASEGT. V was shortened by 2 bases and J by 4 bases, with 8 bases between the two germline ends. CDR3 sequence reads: CASSEWGRETQYF. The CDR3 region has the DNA TGTGCCAGCAGTGAATGGGGCCGAGAGACCCAGTACTTC.

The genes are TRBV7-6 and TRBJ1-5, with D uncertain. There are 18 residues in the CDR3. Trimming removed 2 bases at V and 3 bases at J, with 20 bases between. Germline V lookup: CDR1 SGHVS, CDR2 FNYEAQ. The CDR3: CASSLQIGRHINNQPQHF. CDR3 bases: TGTGCCAGCAGCTTACAGATTGGGAGACACATTAACAATCAGCCCCAGCATTTT.

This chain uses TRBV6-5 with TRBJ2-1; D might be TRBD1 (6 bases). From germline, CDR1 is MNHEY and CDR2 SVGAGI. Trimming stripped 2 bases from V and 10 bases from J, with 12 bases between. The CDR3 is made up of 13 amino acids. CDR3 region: CASSYGPGTEQFF. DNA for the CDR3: TGTGCCAGCAGTTACGGCCCTGGGACAGAGCAGTTCTTC.

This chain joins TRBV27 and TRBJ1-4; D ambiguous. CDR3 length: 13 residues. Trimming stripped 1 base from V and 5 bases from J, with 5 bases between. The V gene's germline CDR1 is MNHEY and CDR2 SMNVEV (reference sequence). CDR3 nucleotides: TGTGCCAGCAGTTTATTGGTGAATGAAAAACTGTTTTTT. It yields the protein CASSLLVNEKLFF.

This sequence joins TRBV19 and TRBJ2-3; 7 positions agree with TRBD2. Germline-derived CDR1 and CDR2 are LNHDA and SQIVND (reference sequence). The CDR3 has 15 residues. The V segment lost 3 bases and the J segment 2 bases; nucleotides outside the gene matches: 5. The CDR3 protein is CASSMLGGITDTQYF. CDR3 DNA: TGTGCCAGTAGTATGCTCGGGGGGATCACAGATACGCAGTATTTT.

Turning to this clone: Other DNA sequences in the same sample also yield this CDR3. The CDR3 loop is CAWSGGQGYEQYF. CDR3 bases: TGTGCCTGGAGTGGCGGACAGGGTTACGAGCAGTACTTC. V and J are TRBV30 and TRBJ2-7, with 8 bases matching TRBD1. Germline trimming cut 1 base from V and 4 bases from J; bases unmatched to any gene: 3. This CDR3 is 13 amino acids long. The germline gives CDR1 GTSNPN, CDR2 SVGIG (reference sequence).

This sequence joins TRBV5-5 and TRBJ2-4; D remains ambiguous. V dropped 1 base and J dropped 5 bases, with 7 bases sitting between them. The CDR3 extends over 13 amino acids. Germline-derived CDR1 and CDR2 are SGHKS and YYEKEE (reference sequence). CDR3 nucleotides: TGTGCCAGCAGCTTGCCCGATCAAAACATTCAGTACTTC. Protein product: CASSLPDQNIQYF.

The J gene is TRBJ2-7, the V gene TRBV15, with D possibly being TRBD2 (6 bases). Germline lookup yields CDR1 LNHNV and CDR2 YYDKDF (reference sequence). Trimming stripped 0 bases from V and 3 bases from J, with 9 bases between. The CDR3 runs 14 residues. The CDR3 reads CATSRDRRGYEQYF. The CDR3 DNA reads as TGTGCCACCAGCAGAGATCGGAGGGGCTACGAGCAGTACTTC.

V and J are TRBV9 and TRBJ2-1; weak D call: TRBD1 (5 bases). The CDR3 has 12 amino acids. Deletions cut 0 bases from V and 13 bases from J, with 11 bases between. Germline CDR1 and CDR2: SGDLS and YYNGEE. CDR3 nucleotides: TGTGCCAGCAGCGTAGCCGACAGTTCCCAGTTCTTC. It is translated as CASSVADSSQFF.

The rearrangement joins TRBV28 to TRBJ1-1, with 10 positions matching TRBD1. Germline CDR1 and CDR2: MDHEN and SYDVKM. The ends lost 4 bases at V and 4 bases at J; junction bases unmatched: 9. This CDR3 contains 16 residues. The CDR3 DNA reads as TGTGCCAGCAGTTCCGGGACAGGGGTTTGGAGCACTGAAGCTTTCTTT. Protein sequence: CASSSGTGVWSTEAFF. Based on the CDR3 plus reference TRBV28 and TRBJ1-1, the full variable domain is DVKVTQSSRYLVKRTGEKVFLECVQDMDHENMFWYRQDPGLGLRLIYFSYDVKMKEKGDIPEGYSVSREKKERFSLILESASTNQTSMYLCASSSGTGVWSTEAFFGQGTRLTVV.

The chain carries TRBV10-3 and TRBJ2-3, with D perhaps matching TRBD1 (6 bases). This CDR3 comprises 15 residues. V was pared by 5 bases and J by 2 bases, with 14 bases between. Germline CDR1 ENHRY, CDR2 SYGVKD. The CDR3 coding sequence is TGTGCCATCAGTAACCCGGGACAAGACACAGATACGCAGTATTTT. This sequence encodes CAISNPGQDTDTQYF.

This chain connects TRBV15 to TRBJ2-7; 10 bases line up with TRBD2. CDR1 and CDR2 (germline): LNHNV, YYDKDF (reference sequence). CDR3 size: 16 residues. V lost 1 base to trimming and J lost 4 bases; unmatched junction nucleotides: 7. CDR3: CATSRVASGSIYEQYF. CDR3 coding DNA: TGTGCCACCAGCAGAGTGGCTAGCGGGAGTATATACGAGCAGTACTTC.

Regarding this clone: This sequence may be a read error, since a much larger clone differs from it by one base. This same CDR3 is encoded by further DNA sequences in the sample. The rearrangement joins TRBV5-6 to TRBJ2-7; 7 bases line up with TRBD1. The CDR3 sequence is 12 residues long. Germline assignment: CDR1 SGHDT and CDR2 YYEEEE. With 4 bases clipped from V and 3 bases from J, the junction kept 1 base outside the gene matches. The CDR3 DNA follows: TGTGCCAGCAGCGGGGACAGCTACGAGCAGTACTTC. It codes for CASSGDSYEQYF. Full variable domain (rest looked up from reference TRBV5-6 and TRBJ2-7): DAGVTQSPTHLIKTRGQQVTLRCSPKSGHDTVSWYQQALGQGPQFIFQYYEEEERQRGNFPDRFSGHQFPNYSSELNVNALLLGDSALYLCASSGDSYEQYFGPGTRLTVT.

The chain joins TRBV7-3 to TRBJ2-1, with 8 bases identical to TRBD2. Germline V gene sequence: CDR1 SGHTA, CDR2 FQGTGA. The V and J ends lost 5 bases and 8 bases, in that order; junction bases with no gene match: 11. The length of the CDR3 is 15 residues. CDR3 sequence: CASSTSGNPADEQFF. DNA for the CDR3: TGTGCCAGCAGCACTAGCGGTAATCCGGCCGATGAGCAGTTCTTC. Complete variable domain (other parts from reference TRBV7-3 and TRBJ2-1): GAGVSQTPSNKVTEKGKYVELRCDPISGHTALYWYRQSLGQGPEFLIYFQGTGAADDSGLPNDRFFAVRPEGSVSTLKIQRTERGDSAVYLCASSTSGNPADEQFFGPGTRLTVL.

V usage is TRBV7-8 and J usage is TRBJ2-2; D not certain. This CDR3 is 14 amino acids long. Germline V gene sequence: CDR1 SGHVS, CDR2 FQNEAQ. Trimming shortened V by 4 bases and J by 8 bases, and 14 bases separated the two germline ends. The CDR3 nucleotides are TGTGCCAGCAGCTCCTCACGGCTTCTTGGGGAGCTGTTTTTT. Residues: CASSSSRLLGELFF.

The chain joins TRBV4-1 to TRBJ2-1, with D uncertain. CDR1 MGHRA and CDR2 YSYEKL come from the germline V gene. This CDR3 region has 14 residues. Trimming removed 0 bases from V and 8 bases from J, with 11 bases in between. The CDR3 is CASSQEYPGYEQFF. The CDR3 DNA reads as TGCGCCAGCAGCCAAGAATACCCGGGCTATGAGCAGTTCTTC.

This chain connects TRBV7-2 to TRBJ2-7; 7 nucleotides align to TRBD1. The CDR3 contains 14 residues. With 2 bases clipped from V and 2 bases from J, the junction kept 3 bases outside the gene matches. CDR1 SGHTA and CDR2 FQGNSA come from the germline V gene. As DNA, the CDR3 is TGTGCCAGCAGCTTACCCCAGGGGGCCTACGAGCAGTACTTC. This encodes CASSLPQGAYEQYF. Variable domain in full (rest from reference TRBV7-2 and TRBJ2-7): GAGVSQSPSNKVTEKGKDVELRCDPISGHTALYWYRQSLGQGLEFLIYFQGNSAPDKSGLPSDRFSAERTGGSVSTLTIQRTQQEDSAVYLCASSLPQGAYEQYFGPGTRLTVT.

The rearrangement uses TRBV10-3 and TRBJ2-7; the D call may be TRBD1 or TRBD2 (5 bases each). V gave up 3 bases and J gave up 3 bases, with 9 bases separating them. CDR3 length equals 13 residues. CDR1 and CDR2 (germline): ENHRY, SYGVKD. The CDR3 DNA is TGTGCCATCAGTGAAGGGGAGATCTACGAGCAGTACTTC. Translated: CAISEGEIYEQYF.

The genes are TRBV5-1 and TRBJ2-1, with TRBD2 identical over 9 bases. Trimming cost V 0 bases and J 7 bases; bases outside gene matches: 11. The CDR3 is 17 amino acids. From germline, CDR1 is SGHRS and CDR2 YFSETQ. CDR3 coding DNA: TGCGCCAGCAGCTTGGCCATGGCGGGAGGGCCCTTGAATGAGCAGTTCTTC. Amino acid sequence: CASSLAMAGGPLNEQFF. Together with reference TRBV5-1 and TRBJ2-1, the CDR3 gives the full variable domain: KAGVTQTPRYLIKTRGQQVTLSCSPISGHRSVSWYQQTPGQGLQFLFEYFSETQRNKGNFPGRFSGRQFSNSRSEMNVSTLELGDSALYLCASSLAMAGGPLNEQFFGPGTRLTVL.

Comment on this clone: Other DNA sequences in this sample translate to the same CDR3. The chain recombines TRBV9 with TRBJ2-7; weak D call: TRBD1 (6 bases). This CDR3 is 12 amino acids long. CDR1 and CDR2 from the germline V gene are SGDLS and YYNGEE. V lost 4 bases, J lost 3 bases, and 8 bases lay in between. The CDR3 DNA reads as TGTGCCAGCAGCCCCAGGGGCTACGAGCAGTACTTC. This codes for CASSPRGYEQYF.

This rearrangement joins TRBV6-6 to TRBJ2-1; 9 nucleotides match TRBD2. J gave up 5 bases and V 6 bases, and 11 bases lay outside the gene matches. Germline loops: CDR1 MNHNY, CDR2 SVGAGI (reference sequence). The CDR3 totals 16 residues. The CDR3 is CASSVWMAGGNNEQFF. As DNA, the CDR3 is TGTGCCAGCAGCGTGTGGATGGCGGGAGGGAACAATGAGCAGTTCTTC.

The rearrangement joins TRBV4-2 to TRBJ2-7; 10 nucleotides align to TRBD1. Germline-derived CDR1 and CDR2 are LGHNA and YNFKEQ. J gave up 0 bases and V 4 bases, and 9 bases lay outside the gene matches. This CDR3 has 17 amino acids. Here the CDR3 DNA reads TGTGCCAGCAGCCCTCGGGACAGGGGCGCCAGCTCCTACGAGCAGTACTTC. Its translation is CASSPRDRGASSYEQYF.

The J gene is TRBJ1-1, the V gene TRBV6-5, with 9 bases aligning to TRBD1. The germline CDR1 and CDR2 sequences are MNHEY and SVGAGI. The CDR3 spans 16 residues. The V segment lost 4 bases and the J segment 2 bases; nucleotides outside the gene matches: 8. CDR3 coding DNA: TGTGCCAGCAGTTTCTTACAGGGGGCGCCTAACACTGAAGCTTTCTTT. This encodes CASSFLQGAPNTEAFF.

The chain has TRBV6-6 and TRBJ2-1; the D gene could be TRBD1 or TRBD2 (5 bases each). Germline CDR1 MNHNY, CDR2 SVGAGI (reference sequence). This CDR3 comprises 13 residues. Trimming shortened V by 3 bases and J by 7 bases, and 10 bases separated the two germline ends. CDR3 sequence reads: CASSYGDGNEQFF. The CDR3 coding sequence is TGTGCCAGCAGTTATGGGGACGGAAATGAGCAGTTCTTC.

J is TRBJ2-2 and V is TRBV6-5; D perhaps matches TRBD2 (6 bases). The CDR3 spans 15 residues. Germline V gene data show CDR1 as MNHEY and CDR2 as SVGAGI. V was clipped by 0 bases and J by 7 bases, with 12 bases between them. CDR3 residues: CASSYSSSDGGELFF. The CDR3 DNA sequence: TGTGCCAGCAGTTACTCATCTAGCGACGGCGGGGAGCTGTTTTTT.